This T cell receptor (beta chain) was found in a study of technical replicates of blood from four donors. Trimming cost V 6 bases and J 5 bases, with 10 bases left between them. The CDR3 has 12 amino acids. Germline V gene lookup returns CDR1 ENHRY and CDR2 SYGVKD. Profiling relied on immunoSEQ multiplex PCR, and the TCRdb table lists in-frame clones only, not all of them. Here the sample spans under 80,000 clones, 80% to 95% being singletons. J is TRBJ1-1 and V is TRBV10-3; D might be TRBD1 (5 bases). Sequenced input: T cells isolated from PBMCs. The receptor comes from a human donor in good health. Some clones in this sample may be carry-over from other donors' samples. CDR3 residues: CAISGTETEAFF. Here the CDR3 DNA reads TGTGCCATCAGCGGGACTGAAACTGAAGCTTTCTTT.